This T cell receptor beta chain was found in a study of T cell clonotyping in hematopoietic cell transplantation. Details on this clone: The antigen is not known.

V shed 5 bases, J shed 5 bases, and the junction held 10 bases outside the gene matches. The CDR3 contains 15 residues. Germline V gives CDR1 SGHNT, CDR2 YENEEA. Study-wide points: At the given depth, recipient repertoires were over 95% de novo clonotypes. Graft donor and pretransplant recipient Inverse Simpson Index values predicted broader posttransplant TCR diversity.

TCRdb's table, derived via immunoSEQ multiplex PCR, lists solely in-frame clones and lacks some. In the table there are fewer than 7,000 clones, approximately 30% of which are singletons. The chain combines TRBV11-3 with TRBJ2-7, with 9 bases lining up with TRBD1. This specimen consisted of peripheral blood mononuclear cells, obtained 30 days after allogeneic stem cell transplant. This receptor was taken from a female patient in her forties or fifties who had an allogeneic stem cell transplant from an unrelated donor, so the T cells may come from the graft donor. Some clones in this sample may be carry-over from other donors' samples. Written as DNA, the CDR3 is TGTGCCAGCAGCCTGAGGGGGACAGGGAACGACGAGCAGTACTTC. Protein: CASSLRGTGNDEQYF. The whole variable domain, filled in from reference TRBV11-3 and TRBJ2-7, reads EAGVVQSPRYKIIEKKQPVAFWCNPISGHNTLYWYLQNLGQGPELLIRYENEEAVDDSQLPKDRFSAERLKGVDSTLKIQPAELGDSAVYLCASSLRGTGNDEQYFGPGTRLTVT.